This T cell receptor beta chain derives from a study of blood T cells in healthy people across ages. As for the study in general: Template switching retrieved approximately one barcoded beta molecule for each two T cells. Study outcomes and limitations: Roughly linearly, TCR beta diversity per million T cells fell as age increased. The study could not conclusively compare naive and antigen-experienced cells, given its unsorted PBMCs.

Of note for this clonotype: Its specificity is unknown.

The authors ran a second PCR of roughly 6 to 12 cycles using a sample-barcoded 5' primer and a J-beta primer mix. TCRdb re-analysed the 5' RACE reads in MiXCR, keeping a single row per CDR3 protein. The data show about 1.5 million distinct CDR3 sequences, 40% to 45% seen once. PBMCs were isolated at a quantity of at least 6 million per sample. Germline V lookup: CDR1 MNHEY, CDR2 SVGAGI. The V gene lost 7 bases and the J gene lost 3 bases, with 12 bases spanning the gap. CDR3 length: 14 residues. The V and J genes are TRBV6-5 and TRBJ2-2, with D possibly matching TRBD1 (6 bases). The sequencing input was blood. The sequence was obtained from a young woman in good health. CDR3 sequence (DNA): TGTGCCAGCACCCCAGCAGGGGACACCGGGGAGCTGTTTTTT. It is translated as CASTPAGDTGELFF.